These 32 T cell receptor beta chains were sequenced from one sample in a study of blood T cell repertoires in COVID-19. Profiling relied on immunoSEQ multiplex PCR, and the TCRdb table lists in-frame clones only, not all of them. The sample includes approximately 31,000 clones, roughly nine tenths of them seen just once. Specimen: peripheral blood. These receptors came from a human donor with active COVID-19. The donor label of this sample is uncertain.

The chain uses TRBV5-4 and TRBJ2-1; D unresolved. In germline, CDR1 is SGHNT, CDR2 YYREEE (reference sequence). With 0 bases removed from V and 2 bases from J, the gap between germline ends came to 9 bases. The CDR3 is made up of 15 amino acids. The CDR3 bases are TGTGCCAGCAGCTTGGGTGGCGAGGCCTACAATGAGCAGTTCTTC. This translates into CASSLGGEAYNEQFF.

The V call is TRBV7-2, the J call TRBJ1-4; D is ambiguous. This CDR3 comprises 15 residues. V lost 2 bases and J 0 bases, leaving 7 bases between the germline ends. Germline V lookup: CDR1 SGHTA, CDR2 FQGNSA. The chain's CDR3 is CASSLTVATNEKLFF. The CDR3 DNA reads as TGTGCCAGCAGCTTAACGGTTGCAACTAATGAAAAACTGTTTTTT. The full variable domain, rest sourced from reference TRBV7-2 and TRBJ1-4, is GAGVSQSPSNKVTEKGKDVELRCDPISGHTALYWYRQSLGQGLEFLIYFQGNSAPDKSGLPSDRFSAERTGGSVSTLTIQRTQQEDSAVYLCASSLTVATNEKLFFGSGTQLSVL.

The chain couples TRBV6-5 to TRBJ2-7; weak D call: TRBD1 (6 bases). Germline V gene sequence: CDR1 MNHEY, CDR2 SVGAGI. The CDR3 is made up of 13 amino acids. V lost 6 bases and J 1 base, leaving 10 bases between the germline ends. CDR3 region: CASSLTGSYEQYF. In DNA form, the CDR3 reads TGTGCCAGCAGCTTGACAGGTTCCTACGAGCAGTACTTC.

V usage is TRBV11-2 and J usage is TRBJ2-7; 7 bases are shared with TRBD2. The germline CDR1 and CDR2 sequences are SGHAT and FQNNGV. The ends lost 4 bases at V and 1 base at J; junction bases unmatched: 10. This CDR3 comprises 16 residues. The CDR3 nucleotides are TGTGCCAGCAGCTCCGTGGGGGAGGGACTGTCCTACGAGCAGTACTTC. Protein: CASSSVGEGLSYEQYF.

This clone has just one count. V is TRBV7-2 and J is TRBJ2-7; 12 nucleotides align to TRBD2. The CDR3 has 17 residues. J gave up 4 bases and V 6 bases, and 13 bases lay outside the gene matches. Per germline, CDR1 SGHTA and CDR2 FQGNSA. CDR3 in DNA: TGTGCCAGCAGGGGTGGACCTCTAGCGGGAGGGCGGTACGAGCAGTACTTC. Translated, it gives CASRGGPLAGGRYEQYF. Combining the CDR3 with reference TRBV7-2 and TRBJ2-7 gives the whole variable domain GAGVSQSPSNKVTEKGKDVELRCDPISGHTALYWYRQSLGQGLEFLIYFQGNSAPDKSGLPSDRFSAERTGGSVSTLTIQRTQQEDSAVYLCASRGGPLAGGRYEQYFGPGTRLTVT.

This chain uses TRBV7-8 with TRBJ2-7; maybe TRBD1 (6 bases). The CDR3 loop spans 15 amino acids. V was shortened by 8 bases and J by 5 bases, with 22 bases between the two germline ends. CDR1 is SGHVS and CDR2 is FQNEAQ in the germline V gene. In DNA form, the CDR3 reads TGTGCCAGCGCCCTTAAGTCTTACAGGGAAAACGAGCAGTACTTC. It yields the protein CASALKSYRENEQYF.

The chain uses TRBV5-5 and TRBJ1-6, with unresolved D. The CDR3 contains 13 residues. Trimming took 0 bases from V and 8 from J, leaving 6 bases between them. From germline, CDR1 is SGHKS and CDR2 YYEKEE (reference sequence). CDR3 loop: CASSLVRDSPLHF. The CDR3 DNA reads as TGTGCCAGCAGCTTGGTGAGGGATTCACCCCTCCACTTT.

This chain connects TRBV7-2 to TRBJ2-3, with D tentatively TRBD2 (9 bases). V was cut by 8 bases and J by 3 bases, with 21 bases left in between. CDR1 SGHTA and CDR2 FQGNSA come from the germline V gene. The CDR3 runs to 16 residues. The CDR3 sequence: CASGLARGQVTDTQYF. The CDR3, as DNA: TGTGCCAGCGGACTAGCGCGGGGACAGGTGACAGATACGCAGTATTTT.

This clone occurred once. This chain connects TRBV28 to TRBJ2-7; D is undetermined. CDR3 length equals 12 residues. V gave up 3 bases and J gave up 2 bases, with 5 bases separating them. The V gene's germline CDR1 is MDHEN and CDR2 SYDVKM. In DNA form, the CDR3 reads TGTGCCAGCAGTTTTTCAGCCTACGAGCAGTACTTC. Translation: CASSFSAYEQYF.

In DNA form, the CDR3 reads TGCAGTGCTAGTGGTATACTAGCGGGAGATAAAGCGCAGCTCTACGAGCAGTACTTC. This codes for CSASGILAGDKAQLYEQYF. V gene TRBV20-1 combines with J gene TRBJ2-7, with 11 bases lining up with TRBD2. The CDR3 totals 19 residues. Trimming removed 3 bases from V and 3 bases from J; junction bases left unmatched: 19. Germline-derived CDR1 and CDR2 are DFQATT and SNEGSKA (reference sequence).

The genes are TRBV5-8 and TRBJ2-3; 13 bases match TRBD2. The CDR3 consists of 15 residues. Germline assignment: CDR1 SGHTS and CDR2 YDEGEE. Trimming took 4 bases from V and 10 from J; bases not matched to a gene: 9. In nucleotides, the CDR3 is TGTGCCAGCAGCCCGGGACTAGCGGGGCCCATCCCGCAGTATTTT. It encodes CASSPGLAGPIPQYF.

CDR3: CASSVNMGAWTEAFF. Here the CDR3 DNA reads TGTGCCAGCAGCGTCAATATGGGGGCGTGGACTGAAGCTTTCTTT. The rearrangement links TRBV9 to TRBJ1-1; D may be TRBD1 (6 bases). In germline, CDR1 is SGDLS, CDR2 YYNGEE. This CDR3 has 15 residues. V dropped 2 bases and J dropped 5 bases, with 16 bases sitting between them.

The chain links TRBV27 to TRBJ2-5; TRBD2 matches 8 bases. The V gene end was trimmed by 6 bases and the J gene end by 2 bases; junction bases not matched to a gene: 8. Germline V gene lookup returns CDR1 MNHEY and CDR2 SMNVEV (reference sequence). The CDR3 runs to 15 residues. The CDR3 DNA reads TGTGCCAGCAGGTTAGCGGGGCCGCTACAAGAGACCCAGTACTTC. Translated, it gives CASRLAGPLQETQYF.

This chain uses TRBV7-9 with TRBJ2-7; D is undetermined. The CDR3 has 12 amino acids. V was pared by 1 base and J by 10 bases, with 11 bases between. CDR1 SEHNR and CDR2 FQNEAQ come from the germline V gene (reference sequence). In nucleotides, the CDR3 is TGTGCCAGCAGCTTAGGCAGAAACCCACAGTACTTC. Protein: CASSLGRNPQYF.

J is TRBJ2-7 and V is TRBV7-8; 9 bases line up with TRBD2. J gave up 3 bases and V 5 bases, and 11 bases lay outside the gene matches. The CDR3 loop spans 16 amino acids. Germline CDR1 SGHVS, CDR2 FQNEAQ. The CDR3 coding sequence is TGTGCCAGCAGCGAACCGGGACTAGCTGCGGGCTACGAGCAGTACTTC. Translated, it gives CASSEPGLAAGYEQYF.

This clone appeared a single time. The V and J genes are TRBV7-8 and TRBJ2-3, with D possibly TRBD2 on 6 matching bases. Per germline, CDR1 SGHVS and CDR2 FQNEAQ. V dropped 2 bases and J dropped 2 bases, with 14 bases sitting between them. The CDR3 has 16 residues. The CDR3 sequence: CASSLFGGGDTDTQYF. The CDR3 region has the DNA TGTGCCAGCAGCTTATTTGGTGGCGGGGACACAGATACGCAGTATTTT.

This clone occurred once. The CDR3: CASSPGGLDEQYF. CDR3 nucleotide sequence: TGCGCCAGCAGCCCGGGGGGTTTGGACGAGCAGTACTTC. V usage is TRBV4-3 and J usage is TRBJ2-7; TRBD2 aligns across 7 bases. The V gene end was trimmed by 4 bases and the J gene end by 5 bases; junction bases not matched to a gene: 5. This CDR3 is built from 13 residues. CDR1 LGHNA and CDR2 YSLEER come from the germline V gene.

This clone came up once. This chain connects TRBV15 to TRBJ1-1, with D possibly matching TRBD1 (6 bases). Germline V gives CDR1 LNHNV, CDR2 YYDKDF (reference sequence). The V end was cut by 0 bases, the J end by 6 bases, with 11 bases between. CDR3 length: 14 amino acids. CDR3 nucleotides: TGTGCCACCAGCAGAGAGGCAGGGGTCTCTGAAGCTTTCTTT. Its protein is CATSREAGVSEAFF. The entire variable domain, with the rest obtained from reference TRBV15 and TRBJ1-1, is as follows: DAMVIQNPRYQVTQFGKPVTLSCSQTLNHNVMYWYQQKSSQAPKLLFHYYDKDFNNEADTPDNFQSRRPNTSFCFLDIRSPGLGDTAMYLCATSREAGVSEAFFGQGTRLTVV.

The chain uses TRBV4-3 and TRBJ1-1; no firm D call. The CDR3 is 14 amino acids. V was cut by 1 base and J by 5 bases, with 11 bases left in between. CDR1 and CDR2 from the germline V gene are LGHNA and YSLEER. CDR3: CASSQVMSGTEAFF. DNA of the CDR3: TGCGCCAGCAGCCAAGTCATGTCGGGAACTGAAGCTTTCTTT.

The chain recombines TRBV11-2 with TRBJ2-3; a weak D match, TRBD2 (6 bases). The CDR3 contains 16 residues. Trimming removed 1 base at V and 0 bases at J, with 11 bases between. Germline V gene sequence: CDR1 SGHAT, CDR2 FQNNGV. The CDR3 DNA follows: TGTGCCAGCAGCTTAGGACCGGGACTTAGCACAGATACGCAGTATTTT. Its protein product is CASSLGPGLSTDTQYF.

The sample holds a few counts of this clone. CDR3 loop: CASSSPGRAGANVLTF. CDR3 DNA sequence: TGTGCCAGCAGCAGCCCGGGGAGGGCTGGGGCCAACGTCCTGACTTTC. J is TRBJ2-6 and V is TRBV28; 7 nucleotides match TRBD2. The CDR3 loop spans 16 amino acids. The junction had 7 bases not matched to a gene; V was cut back by 6 bases and J by 2 bases. Germline-derived CDR1 and CDR2 are MDHEN and SYDVKM.

V is TRBV6-5 and J is TRBJ2-1; maybe TRBD2 (6 bases). The V end was cut by 5 bases, the J end by 6 bases, with 14 bases between. The CDR3 runs to 14 residues. Germline V gives CDR1 MNHEY, CDR2 SVGAGI. The CDR3 sequence is CASSPTSWRNEQFF. In DNA, the CDR3 is TGTGCCAGCAGTCCGACTAGTTGGCGCAATGAGCAGTTCTTC.

This chain uses TRBV7-2 with TRBJ2-3, with a possible D match to TRBD1 (5 bases). V was clipped by 2 bases and J by 6 bases, with 12 bases between them. CDR1 is SGHTA, CDR2 FQGNSA, per germline. The CDR3 has 14 residues. CDR3 nucleotide sequence: TGTGCCAGCAGCTTAAAGGCAGGGTGGGATACGCAGTATTTT. It encodes CASSLKAGWDTQYF.

This clone has a handful of counts. Different DNA sequences within this sample yield the same CDR3. V gene TRBV7-8 combines with J gene TRBJ2-7; maybe TRBD1 (6 bases). CDR1 SGHVS and CDR2 FQNEAQ come from the germline V gene. V shed 3 bases and J shed 1 base, with 7 bases lying between them. This CDR3 comprises 13 residues. CDR3 sequence (DNA): TGTGCCAGCAGCTTCACAGGGTCCTACGAGCAGTACTTC. This translates into CASSFTGSYEQYF.

The chain recombines TRBV9 with TRBJ1-4, with 7 positions matching TRBD1. V lost 3 bases, J lost 4 bases, and 6 bases stayed unmatched. Germline V CDR1 and CDR2: SGDLS, YYNGEE. This CDR3 is 15 amino acids long. The CDR3 sequence is CASSASGTVNEKLFF. The CDR3 region has the DNA TGTGCCAGCAGCGCCTCCGGGACAGTTAATGAAAAACTGTTTTTT.

Here the CDR3 DNA reads TGTGCCAGCAGTGTTCAGGGTACTGAAAAACTGTTTTTT. Its protein product is CASSVQGTEKLFF. The chain links TRBV2 to TRBJ1-4, with D maybe TRBD1 (5 bases). Between the trimmed V and J ends, which lost 4 bases and 7 bases, there was a span of 10 bases. The CDR3 has 13 amino acids. The V gene's germline CDR1 is SNHLY and CDR2 FYNNEI.

This chain uses TRBV3-1 (or the pseudogene TRBV3-2) with TRBJ2-3; no clear D. The CDR3 runs to 14 residues. Trimming removed 4 bases from V and 2 bases from J, with 10 bases in between. CDR1 is LGHDT and CDR2 is YNNKEL in the germline V gene (reference sequence). Here the CDR3 reads CASSLTPLTDTQYF. As DNA, the CDR3 is TGTGCCAGCAGCCTGACTCCCCTCACAGATACGCAGTATTTT.

J is TRBJ2-1 and V is TRBV4-3; TRBD2 aligns across 7 bases. Germline values: CDR1 LGHNA, CDR2 YSLEER. There are 18 residues in the CDR3. The J segment lost 6 bases and the V segment lost 1 base, leaving 15 bases of the junction unmatched. CDR3 region: CASSQVGKLALRANEQFF. For the CDR3, the DNA is TGCGCCAGCAGCCAAGTGGGCAAACTAGCGCTAAGAGCCAATGAGCAGTTCTTC.

The chain links TRBV9 to TRBJ2-1, with a tentative D call TRBD2 (6 bases). With 0 bases removed from V and 0 bases from J, the gap between germline ends came to 16 bases. The CDR3 extends over 18 amino acids. Germline CDR1 is SGDLS and CDR2 is YYNGEE. The DNA of the CDR3 is TGTGCCAGCAGCGTAGCTACCGGTAGCGGATTCTCCTACAATGAGCAGTTCTTC. This encodes CASSVATGSGFSYNEQFF.

The chain couples TRBV4-3 to TRBJ2-7, with 10 bases lining up with TRBD1. The V segment lost 5 bases and the J segment 0 bases; nucleotides outside the gene matches: 4. The CDR3 runs 15 residues. Per germline, CDR1 LGHNA and CDR2 YSLEER. CDR3 bases: TGCGCCAGCAGCGAAAGGACAGGGGGCTCCTACGAGCAGTACTTC. It translates to CASSERTGGSYEQYF.

This CDR3 reads CASSTFRGTTDTQYF. In DNA, the CDR3 is TGTGCCAGTAGTACCTTCCGGGGGACCACAGATACGCAGTATTTT. The chain joins TRBV19 to TRBJ2-3, with D possibly matching TRBD2 (6 bases). Trimming removed 4 bases from V and 2 bases from J, with 13 bases in between. Germline V gene lookup returns CDR1 LNHDA and CDR2 SQIVND (reference sequence). The CDR3 loop spans 15 amino acids.

The chain joins TRBV19 to TRBJ1-2, with a tentative D call TRBD1 (6 bases). CDR3 size: 16 residues. Germline V gene data show CDR1 as LNHDA and CDR2 as SQIVND (reference sequence). Trimming left V 5 bases short and J 3 bases short, with 19 bases between. The DNA for the CDR3 is TGTGCCAGTAGTGAAACAGGGTCCTCCTTTTACTATGGCTACACCTTC. Protein product: CASSETGSSFYYGYTF.